This passage covers 7 T cell receptor beta chains from one sample sequenced in a study of CD8+CD57+ T cells in acquired aplastic anemia. The template for TCR beta VDJ and CDR3 sequence profiling was genomic DNA. TCRdb recomputed calls from the reads with MiXCR, one row per CDR3 protein. The data hold fewer than 200,000 distinct CDR3 sequences, with around 40% observed a single time. The sample was sorted CD4+, CD8+, or CD8+CD57+ T cells (not recorded which) from PBMCs. The origin of the receptors is a human donor in good health.

Details on this clonotype: This may be a read error, as it is one base from a much larger clone. Likely a read error: the CDR3 ends without its conserved phenylalanine or tryptophan. The chain is built from TRBV10-1 and TRBJ1-1, with TRBD1 as a possible D gene (6 bases). The CDR3 covers 12 residues. Germline loops: CDR1 WNHNN, CDR2 SYGVQD (reference sequence). DNA of the CDR3: TGTGCCAGCACAAGAGGGGGCACTGAAGCTTTCCTT. This codes for CASTRGGTEAFL.

V is TRBV30 and J is TRBJ1-6; 7 bases align to TRBD1. V dropped 0 bases and J dropped 3; count of bases not matched to a gene: 14. The length of the CDR3 is 19 residues. Germline V gives CDR1 GTSNPN, CDR2 SVGIG (reference sequence). The CDR3 sequence: CAWSVYPMTGPVYNSPLHF. The DNA of the CDR3 is TGTGCCTGGAGTGTTTACCCTATGACAGGGCCAGTCTATAATTCACCCCTCCACTTT.

Concerning this clonotype: Compared with germline, one end of the junction differs, possibly owing to a read error. The rearrangement joins TRBV25-1 to TRBJ1-6; D is undetermined. The CDR3 has 15 residues. The V gene's germline CDR1 is MGHDK and CDR2 SYGVNS. For the CDR3, the DNA is TGTGCCATCAGTGAATGGGCTCTTCTAAATTCACCCCTCCACTTC. This encodes CAISEWALLNSPLHF.

The V and J genes are TRBV27 and TRBJ2-6, with D uncertain. The CDR3 spans 14 residues. The V end lost 5 bases, the J end lost 4 bases, and 9 bases lay between the germline ends. Germline CDR1 MNHEY, CDR2 SMNVEV (reference sequence). The CDR3 sequence is CASSITTGANVLTF. As DNA, the CDR3 is TGTGCCAGCAGTATAACTACCGGGGCCAACGTCCTGACTTTC.

This clonotype showed up many times. V gene TRBV30 combines with J gene TRBJ2-7, with D unresolved. Looked up from germline, CDR1 is GTSNPN and CDR2 is SVGIG (reference sequence). The V end was cut by 2 bases, the J end by 4 bases, with 9 bases between. CDR3 size: 12 residues. The CDR3 is CAWSLDRYEQYF. In nucleotides, the CDR3 is TGTGCCTGGAGTTTGGACCGGTACGAGCAGTACTTC.

The V and J genes are TRBV27 and TRBJ2-7; D tentatively reads TRBD1 or TRBD2 (5 bases each). Germline V gene sequence: CDR1 MNHEY, CDR2 SMNVEV (reference sequence). Trimming removed 6 bases from V and 3 bases from J, with 12 bases in between. The CDR3 loop spans 13 amino acids. CDR3 coding DNA: TGTGCCAGCAGCACCGGGACGGACTACGAGCAGTACTTC. Its protein is CASSTGTDYEQYF.

V gene TRBV19 combines with J gene TRBJ1-5; maybe TRBD1 (5 bases). Germline V CDR1 and CDR2: LNHDA, SQIVND (reference sequence). This CDR3 has 15 amino acids. The V end lost 4 bases, the J end lost 0 bases, and 10 bases lay between the germline ends. The CDR3 sequence is CASSTTVNSNQPQHF. The CDR3 DNA reads TGTGCCAGTAGTACGACAGTAAATAGCAATCAGCCCCAGCATTTT.